The TCR beta chain under discussion was sequenced for a study of blood T cell repertoires in COVID-19 (dated by TCRdb to 2018 to 2021). At the level of the whole study: Samples covering the acute and convalescent phases of COVID-19 were provided by collaborators in the United States, Italy and Spain. The prospective study material was composed of cDNA or gDNA derived from T cells, B-cell-depleted T cells, or PBMCs. The dataset comprised deeply sampled blood TCRbeta repertoires from subjects exposed to, actively infected with, or recovered from COVID-19. A freely available public database, intended as a resource for researchers studying the immune response to SARS-CoV-2, is where the repertoires were released. The samples were drawn from the first 160 participants of the ongoing ImmuneRACE study and from 1,200 or so subjects provided by 6 global collaborators. The sample metadata nearly always contained a de-identified subject ID, COVID-19 status, age in years and sex. HLA class I and class II types, where available, came from metadata supplied by the sample provider rather than from assay-based typing.

What the research found in general, with its limitations: The amount of clinical and demographic metadata varied by source and participant and was provided uncurated.

The immunoSEQ Assay, a bias-controlled multiplex PCR, was used to amplify TCRbeta CDR3 regions from genomic DNA. The source study handled its data this way. The number of nucleated cells in each sample was estimated by amplification of reference gene primers within the assay. To quantify the absolute abundance of each unique TCRbeta CDR3 rearrangement, sequence reads were collapsed and filtered. For each sample, productive Simpson clonality was calculated as the square root of Simpson's diversity index over productive rearrangements. The clones in this table, taken by TCRdb from immuneACCESS, are in-frame only. Not every clone is retained; where verified, under half of the shortfall comes from an unresolved V gene, and the cause of the rest is unknown. Clone size and the V and J calls come from that table; the DNA yielded D and trimming. This sample is represented by around 45,000 clones; nearly 70% of them were singletons. The top ten clonotypes cover around 5.9% of the sample.

Measured from the cysteine to the phenylalanine, the CDR3 is 14 residues long. CDR3 DNA only is kept here, 42 bases in frame from base 1. The CDR1 and CDR2 encoded by the germline V gene are SQVTM and ANQGSEA. Clipping removes 7 bases from V and 6 bases from J, with 7 as the unmatched junction base count. This clone was observed a few times. Which antigen it targets is not known. Base quality data are lacking; no much larger clone is found one base away. Collaborating institutions collected whole blood in K2EDTA tubes following their own protocols. For TCRbeta analysis, collaborator samples were shipped as frozen whole blood, as isolated PBMCs, or as DNA extracted from either sample type.

Sequences were obtained from peripheral blood. The receptor was derived from a man at least 80 years old with acute or convalescent COVID-19. The chain couples TRBV29-1 to TRBJ2-1, and 12 bases in between align with TRBD2. The CDR3 has the sequence CSARGLAGGNEQFF. The sequence in DNA is TGCAGCGCCCGGGGACTAGCGGGCGGCAATGAGCAGTTCTTC.